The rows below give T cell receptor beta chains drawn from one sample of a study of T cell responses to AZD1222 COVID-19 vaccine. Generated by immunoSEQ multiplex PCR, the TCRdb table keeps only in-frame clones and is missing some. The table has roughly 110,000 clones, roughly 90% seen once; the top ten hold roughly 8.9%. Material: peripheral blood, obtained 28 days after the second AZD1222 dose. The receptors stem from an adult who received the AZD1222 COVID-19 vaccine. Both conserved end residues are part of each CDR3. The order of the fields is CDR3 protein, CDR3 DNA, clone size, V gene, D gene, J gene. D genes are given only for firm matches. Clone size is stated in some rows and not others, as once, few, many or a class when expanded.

CDR3aa: CASSQDERSYEQYF
CDR3nt: TGCGCCAGCAGCCAAGATGAGCGGTCCTACGAGCAGTACTTC
abundance: NA
v_gene: TRBV4-3
d_gene: NA
j_gene: TRBJ2-7

CDR3aa: CASSQDGLAGAWTPTGELFF
CDR3nt: TGTGCCAGCAGCCAAGATGGGCTAGCGGGGGCTTGGACCCCCACCGGGGAGCTGTTTTTT
abundance: NA
v_gene: TRBV14
d_gene: TRBD2
j_gene: TRBJ2-2

CDR3aa: CASSYSTSGETQYF
CDR3nt: TGTGCCAGCAGTTACTCGACTTCGGGGGAGACCCAGTACTTC
abundance: NA
v_gene: TRBV6-5
d_gene: NA
j_gene: TRBJ2-5

CDR3aa: CASSPWTTSTDTQYF
CDR3nt: TGTGCCAGCAGTCCTTGGACGACTAGCACAGATACGCAGTATTTT
abundance: NA
v_gene: TRBV6-5
d_gene: NA
j_gene: TRBJ2-3

CDR3aa: CASSGQPPNYGYTF
CDR3nt: TGTGCCAGCAGCGGACAGCCCCCTAACTATGGCTACACCTTC
abundance: few
v_gene: TRBV28
d_gene: NA
j_gene: TRBJ1-2

CDR3aa: CASSSGQNGPNSPLHF
CDR3nt: TGTGCCAGCAGTTCAGGGCAAAACGGCCCTAATTCACCCCTCCACTTT
abundance: NA
v_gene: TRBV28
d_gene: NA
j_gene: TRBJ1-6

CDR3aa: CASSLANRGVVAFF
CDR3nt: TGTGCCAGCAGCTTAGCTAACAGGGGCGTAGTCGCTTTCTTT
abundance: NA
v_gene: TRBV7-9
d_gene: TRBD1
j_gene: TRBJ1-1

CDR3aa: CSASPDYYGYTF
CDR3nt: TGCAGTGCTAGTCCCGATTACTATGGCTACACCTTC
abundance: NA
v_gene: TRBV20-1
d_gene: NA
j_gene: TRBJ1-2

CDR3aa: CASSLKTEPQHF
CDR3nt: TGTGCCAGCAGCTTAAAGACGGAGCCCCAGCATTTT
abundance: NA
v_gene: TRBV7-9
d_gene: NA
j_gene: TRBJ1-5

CDR3aa: CASSLTSGNTDTQYF
CDR3nt: TGTGCCAGCAGCTTAACTAGCGGAAACACAGATACGCAGTATTTT
abundance: NA
v_gene: TRBV11-3
d_gene: TRBD2
j_gene: TRBJ2-3

CDR3aa: CASSAAGTGLQETQYF
CDR3nt: TGTGCCAGCAGCGCAGCCGGGACAGGGCTACAAGAGACCCAGTACTTC
abundance: once
v_gene: TRBV7-9
d_gene: TRBD1
j_gene: TRBJ2-5

CDR3aa: CASSHWTSGAYNEQFF
CDR3nt: TGTGCCAGCAGCCACTGGACTAGCGGAGCATACAATGAGCAGTTCTTC
abundance: NA
v_gene: TRBV11-1
d_gene: TRBD2
j_gene: TRBJ2-1

CDR3aa: CASSEMGTTTRQWNEQFF
CDR3nt: TGTGCCAGCAGTGAAATGGGTACAACCACTCGGCAATGGAATGAGCAGTTCTTC
abundance: NA
v_gene: TRBV2
d_gene: NA
j_gene: TRBJ2-1

CDR3aa: CASSGKIYEQYF
CDR3nt: TGTGCCAGTAGTGGTAAGATCTACGAGCAGTACTTC
abundance: NA
v_gene: TRBV19
d_gene: NA
j_gene: TRBJ2-7

CDR3aa: CASSPFGTGGIYGYTF
CDR3nt: TGTGCCAGCAGCCCATTCGGGACAGGGGGCATCTATGGCTACACCTTC
abundance: few
v_gene: TRBV5-4
d_gene: TRBD1
j_gene: TRBJ1-2

CDR3aa: CASSVGEGEYQETQYF
CDR3nt: TGTGCCAGCAGCGTAGGTGAAGGGGAATACCAAGAGACCCAGTACTTC
abundance: NA
v_gene: TRBV9
d_gene: NA
j_gene: TRBJ2-5

CDR3aa: CASSRDRANYGYTF
CDR3nt: TGTGCCAGCTCCCGGGACAGGGCCAACTATGGCTACACCTTC
abundance: NA
v_gene: TRBV2
d_gene: TRBD1
j_gene: TRBJ1-2

CDR3aa: CASSGGLADYTDTQYF
CDR3nt: TGTGCCAGCAGCGGGGGACTAGCGGATTACACAGATACGCAGTATTTT
abundance: NA
v_gene: TRBV5-6
d_gene: TRBD2
j_gene: TRBJ2-3

CDR3aa: CASSLGGPTWGSNQPQHF
CDR3nt: TGTGCCAGCAGCTTAGGGGGACCGACTTGGGGGAGCAATCAGCCCCAGCATTTT
abundance: NA
v_gene: TRBV7-2
d_gene: NA
j_gene: TRBJ1-5

CDR3aa: CASSLGGSGQETQYF
CDR3nt: TGCGCCAGCAGCTTGGGAGGGAGCGGCCAAGAGACCCAGTACTTC
abundance: NA
v_gene: TRBV5-1
d_gene: NA
j_gene: TRBJ2-5

CDR3aa: CASSLPPGELFF
CDR3nt: TGTGCCAGCAGTTTGCCTCCCGGGGAGCTGTTTTTT
abundance: NA
v_gene: TRBV6-5
d_gene: NA
j_gene: TRBJ2-2

CDR3aa: CASSPPGYGYTF
CDR3nt: TGCGCCAGCAGCCCGCCGGGGTATGGCTACACCTTC
abundance: NA
v_gene: TRBV5-1
d_gene: NA
j_gene: TRBJ1-2

CDR3aa: CASSKPGQVYSPLHF
CDR3nt: TGTGCCAGCAGTAAACCGGGACAGGTGTATTCACCCCTCCACTTT
abundance: NA
v_gene: TRBV2
d_gene: TRBD1
j_gene: TRBJ1-6

CDR3aa: CAISAGDSSRGRFF
CDR3nt: TGTGCCATCAGTGCGGGGGACTCCTCCCGGGGGCGGTTCTTC
abundance: few
v_gene: TRBV10-3
d_gene: NA
j_gene: TRBJ2-1

CDR3aa: CASSSTDTQYF
CDR3nt: TGTGCCAGCAGCTCCACAGATACGCAGTATTTT
abundance: NA
v_gene: TRBV7-3
d_gene: NA
j_gene: TRBJ2-3

CDR3aa: CAISKGTSNTGELFF
CDR3nt: TGTGCCATCAGTAAGGGGACATCGAACACCGGGGAGCTGTTTTTT
abundance: NA
v_gene: TRBV10-3
d_gene: NA
j_gene: TRBJ2-2

CDR3aa: CASSQARVDTEAFF
CDR3nt: TGTGCCAGTAGTCAAGCGAGGGTGGACACTGAAGCTTTCTTT
abundance: NA
v_gene: TRBV19
d_gene: NA
j_gene: TRBJ1-1

CDR3aa: CAISRAKTATGHKPNTEAFF
CDR3nt: TGTGCCATCAGCAGAGCTAAGACCGCGACGGGCCATAAACCGAACACTGAAGCTTTCTTT
abundance: NA
v_gene: TRBV10-3
d_gene: NA
j_gene: TRBJ1-1

CDR3aa: CSASLGTEYNSPLHF
CDR3nt: TGCAGTGCTAGTTTAGGGACAGAGTATAATTCACCCCTCCACTTT
abundance: NA
v_gene: TRBV20-1
d_gene: TRBD1
j_gene: TRBJ1-6

CDR3aa: CASSSGPHGDYGYTF
CDR3nt: TGTGCCAGCAGCTCTGGGCCACACGGGGACTATGGCTACACCTTC
abundance: NA
v_gene: TRBV5-4
d_gene: NA
j_gene: TRBJ1-2

CDR3aa: CASGLVLTGGANTGELFF
CDR3nt: TGTGCTAGTGGTTTGGTACTAACAGGGGGCGCGAACACCGGGGAGCTGTTTTTT
abundance: NA
v_gene: TRBV12-5
d_gene: TRBD1
j_gene: TRBJ2-2

CDR3aa: CASSLDRENGELFF
CDR3nt: TGCGCCAGCAGCTTGGACAGGGAAAACGGGGAGCTGTTTTTT
abundance: once
v_gene: TRBV5-1
d_gene: NA
j_gene: TRBJ2-2

CDR3aa: CASKPGQGAYEQYF
CDR3nt: TGTGCCAGCAAACCGGGACAGGGGGCCTACGAGCAGTACTTC
abundance: NA
v_gene: TRBV6-5
d_gene: TRBD1
j_gene: TRBJ2-7

CDR3aa: CASSPTTGGADTQYF
CDR3nt: TGTGCCAGCAGTCCAACAACAGGGGGCGCAGATACGCAGTATTTT
abundance: NA
v_gene: TRBV7-3
d_gene: TRBD1
j_gene: TRBJ2-3

CDR3aa: CAISEPPGGRDNEQFF
CDR3nt: TGTGCCATCAGTGAGCCGCCGGGAGGGAGGGACAATGAGCAGTTCTTC
abundance: NA
v_gene: TRBV10-3
d_gene: TRBD2
j_gene: TRBJ2-1

CDR3aa: CASSQVGTSGTYEQYF
CDR3nt: TGTGCCAGCAGCCAAGTAGGAACTAGCGGGACCTACGAGCAGTACTTC
abundance: NA
v_gene: TRBV4-2
d_gene: TRBD2
j_gene: TRBJ2-7

CDR3aa: CASRLLEGTSGRASNEQFF
CDR3nt: TGTGCCAGCAGACTTCTCGAGGGGACTAGCGGGAGGGCCTCGAATGAGCAGTTCTTC
abundance: once
v_gene: TRBV27
d_gene: TRBD2
j_gene: TRBJ2-1

CDR3aa: CAITDREGAPSTDTQYF
CDR3nt: TGTGCCATCACCGATAGAGAGGGAGCCCCTAGCACAGATACGCAGTATTTT
abundance: NA
v_gene: TRBV10-3
d_gene: NA
j_gene: TRBJ2-3

CDR3aa: CASSKVRPRDREDEKLFF
CDR3nt: TGTGCCAGCAGCAAAGTTCGCCCCCGGGACAGGGAAGATGAAAAACTGTTTTTT
abundance: few
v_gene: TRBV21-1
d_gene: NA
j_gene: TRBJ1-4

CDR3aa: CASKDVANYGYTF
CDR3nt: TGTGCCAGCAAAGACGTCGCTAACTATGGCTACACCTTC
abundance: NA
v_gene: TRBV6-4
d_gene: NA
j_gene: TRBJ1-2

CDR3aa: CSVVWTGTNQPQHF
CDR3nt: TGCAGCGTTGTCTGGACAGGGACCAATCAGCCCCAGCATTTT
abundance: NA
v_gene: TRBV29-1
d_gene: TRBD1
j_gene: TRBJ1-5

CDR3aa: CASSLSRDTEAFF
CDR3nt: TGTGCCAGCAGCTTGAGTCGAGACACTGAAGCTTTCTTT
abundance: NA
v_gene: TRBV5-4
d_gene: NA
j_gene: TRBJ1-1

CDR3aa: CASSGRQSRGAAFF
CDR3nt: TGTGCCAGCAGTGGAAGACAGTCCCGAGGGGCAGCTTTCTTT
abundance: NA
v_gene: TRBV16
d_gene: NA
j_gene: TRBJ1-1

CDR3aa: CAWKQATTEAFF
CDR3nt: TGTGCCTGGAAACAAGCAACCACTGAAGCTTTCTTT
abundance: NA
v_gene: TRBV30
d_gene: NA
j_gene: TRBJ1-1

CDR3aa: CASKTGGTYNEQFF
CDR3nt: TGTGCCAGCAAAACCGGGGGGACCTACAATGAGCAGTTCTTC
abundance: NA
v_gene: TRBV6-5
d_gene: TRBD2
j_gene: TRBJ2-1

CDR3aa: CASSLGTGSNEQFF
CDR3nt: TGCGCCAGCAGCCTCGGTACCGGGTCGAATGAGCAGTTCTTC
abundance: once
v_gene: TRBV4-1
d_gene: NA
j_gene: TRBJ2-1

CDR3aa: CASSGGLGTGEAQLWNSPLHF
CDR3nt: TGTGCCAGCAGCGGAGGATTAGGGACAGGGGAAGCCCAGCTGTGGAATTCACCCCTCCACTTT
abundance: NA
v_gene: TRBV9
d_gene: TRBD1
j_gene: TRBJ1-6

CDR3aa: CASSLTGRYEQYF
CDR3nt: TGCGCCAGCAGCCTGACAGGGAGGTACGAGCAGTACTTC
abundance: NA
v_gene: TRBV5-1
d_gene: NA
j_gene: TRBJ2-7

CDR3aa: CASSLAGVAQYF
CDR3nt: TGTGCCAGCAGCTTAGCGGGGGTAGCCCAGTACTTC
abundance: NA
v_gene: TRBV7-9
d_gene: NA
j_gene: TRBJ2-5

CDR3aa: CATSREGTSGRYEQYF
CDR3nt: TGTGCCACCAGCAGAGAGGGGACTAGCGGGAGATACGAGCAGTACTTC
abundance: once
v_gene: TRBV15
d_gene: TRBD2
j_gene: TRBJ2-7

CDR3aa: CASSLATGGTNEKLFF
CDR3nt: TGCGCCAGCAGCTTGGCCACAGGGGGGACTAATGAAAAACTGTTTTTT
abundance: NA
v_gene: TRBV5-1
d_gene: TRBD1
j_gene: TRBJ1-4

CDR3aa: CASSLGVATDTQYF
CDR3nt: TGTGCCAGCAGCCTCGGGGTAGCCACAGATACGCAGTATTTT
abundance: NA
v_gene: TRBV7-3
d_gene: NA
j_gene: TRBJ2-3

CDR3aa: CASSRSRRTGELFF
CDR3nt: TGTGCCAGCAGCCGCTCGAGGAGGACCGGGGAGCTGTTTTTT
abundance: NA
v_gene: TRBV28
d_gene: NA
j_gene: TRBJ2-2

CDR3aa: CASSDFPNRGTGMFF
CDR3nt: TGTGCCAGCAGTGATTTCCCGAACCGCGGGACAGGGATGTTTTTT
abundance: NA
v_gene: TRBV6-1
d_gene: TRBD1
j_gene: TRBJ2-2

CDR3aa: CASSLGPGTALQETQYF
CDR3nt: TGTGCCAGCAGCTTAGGTCCTGGGACAGCTCTCCAAGAGACCCAGTACTTC
abundance: NA
v_gene: TRBV11-2
d_gene: TRBD1
j_gene: TRBJ2-5

CDR3aa: CASSQAPVPQETQYF
CDR3nt: TGTGCTAGCAGTCAGGCCCCCGTTCCTCAAGAGACCCAGTACTTC
abundance: NA
v_gene: TRBV7-7
d_gene: NA
j_gene: TRBJ2-5

CDR3aa: CASSSLAGPGNEQFF
CDR3nt: TGTGCCAGCAGCTCGCTAGCGGGCCCAGGGAATGAGCAGTTCTTC
abundance: few
v_gene: TRBV4-2
d_gene: TRBD2
j_gene: TRBJ2-1

CDR3aa: CAISESRDRGREQYF
CDR3nt: TGTGCCATCAGTGAGTCTAGGGACAGGGGGCGGGAGCAGTACTTC
abundance: NA
v_gene: TRBV10-3
d_gene: TRBD1
j_gene: TRBJ2-7

CDR3aa: CSTRTVGIDEQFF
CDR3nt: TGCAGCACAAGGACAGTCGGTATAGATGAGCAGTTCTTC
abundance: NA
v_gene: TRBV29-1
d_gene: NA
j_gene: TRBJ2-1